This T cell receptor beta chain was captured in a study of identical twins. Study-wide results and limits: Twin sharing of out-of-frame TCR alpha was underestimated by models in monozygotic pairs. The study drew conclusions from cross-sectional statistical analysis, not from following the same donors.

Via MiXCR, TCRdb re-called the 5' RACE reads, giving one row per CDR3 protein. Found here are about 890,000 distinct CDR3 sequences, around 12% of them singletons; the top ten hold about 1.5%. Notes on this clonotype: Antigen: not known.

Trimming took 2 bases from V and 8 from J; bases not matched to a gene: 9. Germline CDR1 reads MNHEY; CDR2 reads SVGEGT. The CDR3 sequence is 15 residues long. The same data also went into a second study, on yellow fever vaccine responses in identical twins. Per that paper: Twins reportedly appeared to share part of their vaccine T cell response while keeping part individual.

The sequence derives from a woman younger than 35 in good health. The sample was PBMCs. The chain has TRBV6-2 or TRBV6-3 and TRBJ2-1; 7 bases align to TRBD2. CDR3 DNA sequence: TGTGCCAGCAGTTACGTCGAGGGCGGGAGATATGAGCAGTTCTTC. As protein: CASSYVEGGRYEQFF.